Below are 15 T cell receptor beta chains sequenced from a single sample in a study of cytomegalovirus exposure and HLA in healthy donors. A multiplex PCR was run with 60 Vbeta primers and 13 Jbeta primers. Profiling relied on immunoSEQ multiplex PCR, and the TCRdb table lists in-frame clones only, not all of them. The sample includes 55,000 to 80,000 clones, approximately 74% of them seen just once. Sequencing was done on a sample of PBMCs. Receptors were obtained from a woman in her twenties or thirties in good health and CMV-seropositive.

The gene calls are TRBV10-1 and TRBJ2-7; D perhaps matches TRBD2 (5 bases). The germline V gene has CDR1 WNHNN and CDR2 SYGVQD (reference sequence). V gave up 5 bases and J gave up 0 bases, with 14 bases separating them. The CDR3 length is 15 residues. The CDR3 DNA follows: TGCGCCAGCAGTCGCCGTCGGGATGACTCCTACGAGCAGTACTTC. Translation: CASSRRRDDSYEQYF.

V is TRBV20-1 and J is TRBJ1-1, with D tentatively TRBD1 (5 bases). The V end was cut by 7 bases, the J end by 7 bases, with 13 bases between. The length of the CDR3 is 11 residues. Germline-derived CDR1 and CDR2 are DFQATT and SNEGSKA (reference sequence). The CDR3, as DNA: TGCAGTGTCGCCAGGGTGGGTGAAGCTTTCTTT. As protein: CSVARVGEAFF.

This clone was found once. This chain joins TRBV29-1 and TRBJ1-5; D gene ambiguous. This CDR3 region has 13 residues. Trimming pared 6 bases from V and 0 bases from J, leaving 9 bases between. CDR1 is SQVTM, CDR2 ANQGSEA, per germline. DNA for the CDR3: TGCAGCGTCCTAGATGGTAGCAATCAGCCCCAGCATTTT. It specifies CSVLDGSNQPQHF.

The rearrangement joins TRBV5-4 to TRBJ2-7; 7 positions match TRBD2. The CDR3 length is 12 residues. Germline assignment: CDR1 SGHNT and CDR2 YYREEE (reference sequence). V lost 4 bases and J lost 6; bases outside the gene matches: 4. The CDR3 DNA reads as TGTGCCAGCAGCGGGGACTACGGCGAGCAGTACTTC. Amino acids: CASSGDYGEQYF. Filled out from reference TRBV5-4 and TRBJ2-7, the complete variable domain reads ETGVTQSPTHLIKTRGQQVTLRCSSQSGHNTVSWYQQALGQGPQFIFQYYREEENGRGNFPPRFSGLQFPNYSSELNVNALELDDSALYLCASSGDYGEQYFGPGTRLTVT.

V is TRBV7-2 and J is TRBJ1-4, with a tentative D call TRBD1 (6 bases). This CDR3 contains 17 residues. The germline V gene has CDR1 SGHTA and CDR2 FQGNSA. Trimming cost V 2 bases and J 2 bases, with 15 bases left between them. The CDR3 DNA reads TGTGCCAGCAGCTTACGGGGGGGCCAAGTCACTAATGAAAAACTGTTTTTT. Its translation is CASSLRGGQVTNEKLFF. The variable domain in full, completed from reference TRBV7-2 and TRBJ1-4, reads GAGVSQSPSNKVTEKGKDVELRCDPISGHTALYWYRQSLGQGLEFLIYFQGNSAPDKSGLPSDRFSAERTGGSVSTLTIQRTQQEDSAVYLCASSLRGGQVTNEKLFFGSGTQLSVL.

The chain has TRBV7-7 and TRBJ1-4; no firm D call. This CDR3 contains 13 residues. The germline V gene has CDR1 SSHAT and CDR2 FNYEAQ (reference sequence). The CDR3 is CASVAGYNEKLFF. CDR3 in DNA: TGTGCTAGCGTCGCGGGATACAATGAAAAACTGTTTTTT.

J is TRBJ1-2 and V is TRBV29-1; D is unresolved. The CDR3 consists of 13 residues. Between the trimmed V and J ends, which lost 6 bases and 2 bases, there was a span of 13 bases. The V gene's germline CDR1 is SQVTM and CDR2 ANQGSEA. The DNA of the CDR3 is TGCAGCGTGTCAAGGAGGCAGAACTATGGCTACACCTTC. Translation: CSVSRRQNYGYTF.

This chain connects TRBV7-2 to TRBJ2-5; D gene unclear. The CDR3 is 14 residues long. Germline CDR1 is SGHTA and CDR2 is FQGNSA. With 1 base removed from V and 5 bases from J, the gap between germline ends came to 11 bases. The CDR3 loop reads CASSLGVSLETQYF. CDR3 DNA sequence: TGTGCCAGCAGCTTAGGAGTTTCCCTGGAGACCCAGTACTTC.

The genes are TRBV30 and TRBJ2-1; D may be TRBD2 (6 bases). V dropped 2 bases and J dropped 4 bases, with 12 bases sitting between them. Germline CDR1 is GTSNPN and CDR2 is SVGIG (reference sequence). This CDR3 spans 14 amino acids. CDR3 loop: CAWSRVAAYNEQFF. The CDR3 nucleotides read TGTGCCTGGAGTAGGGTAGCGGCTTACAATGAGCAGTTCTTC. Full variable domain (outside the CDR3, taken from reference TRBV30 and TRBJ2-1): SQTIHQWPATLVQPVGSPLSLECTVEGTSNPNLYWYRQAAGRGLQLLFYSVGIGQISSEVPQNLSASRPQDRQFILSSKKLLLSDSGFYLCAWSRVAAYNEQFFGPGTRLTVL.

The chain employs TRBV29-1 and TRBJ2-1; TRBD2 aligns across 7 bases. CDR1 is SQVTM and CDR2 is ANQGSEA in the germline V gene. V shed 4 bases, J shed 4 bases, and the junction held 1 base outside the gene matches. The CDR3 is 12 residues long. The DNA for the CDR3 is TGCAGCGTTGGGGGACTATACAATGAGCAGTTCTTC. Protein: CSVGGLYNEQFF.

CDR3 in DNA: TGTGCCAGCAGTTACTCAACTAAGCGGTCTCAAGGCTACACCTTC. Translated: CASSYSTKRSQGYTF. V is TRBV6-5 and J is TRBJ1-2; D call uncertain. Trimming removed 0 bases at V and 8 bases at J, with 16 bases between. The CDR3 extends over 15 amino acids. Looked up from germline, CDR1 is MNHEY and CDR2 is SVGAGI.

In this sample, this clone turned up a few times. The V gene is TRBV28, the J gene TRBJ1-2; TRBD1 matches at 8 bases. Germline V lookup: CDR1 MDHEN, CDR2 SYDVKM. This CDR3 contains 13 residues. Germline trimming cut 5 bases from V and 4 bases from J; bases unmatched to any gene: 3. As DNA, the CDR3 is TGTGCCAGCAGTATACAGGGGGTCTATGGCTACACCTTC. Translation: CASSIQGVYGYTF.

The CDR3 sequence: CSVEDASRQASEAFF. The CDR3 DNA sequence: TGCAGCGTTGAAGATGCGTCCCGACAGGCAAGTGAAGCTTTCTTT. The genes are TRBV29-1 and TRBJ1-1, with D perhaps TRBD1 (6 bases). The CDR3 runs to 15 residues. CDR1 is SQVTM, CDR2 ANQGSEA, per germline. The V end lost 0 bases, the J end lost 7 bases, and 18 bases lay between the germline ends.

CDR3 amino acids: CASSPGGSGTDTQYF. DNA for the CDR3: TGTGCCAGCTCACCAGGTGGTAGCGGCACAGATACGCAGTATTTT. The rearrangement links TRBV18 to TRBJ2-3; TRBD2 is a possible D gene (5 bases). Germline V gene data show CDR1 as KGHSH and CDR2 as LQKENI. This CDR3 is 15 amino acids long. V was shortened by 2 bases and J by 1 base, with 10 bases between the two germline ends.

This clone was counted between two and nine times. J is TRBJ1-2 and V is TRBV6-5; the D is unclear. CDR1 and CDR2 (germline): MNHEY, SVGAGI. V lost 6 bases to trimming and J lost 8 bases, with 16 bases between them. This CDR3 is 13 amino acids long. CDR3: CASRPTGREGYTF. For the CDR3, the DNA is TGTGCCAGCAGACCCACTGGACGGGAAGGCTACACCTTC.